This is a list of T cell receptor beta chains from one sample in a study of CD8 T cells in Susac syndrome. In TCRdb, the immunoSEQ multiplex PCR reads were re-called with MiXCR into one record per CDR3 protein. The data hold roughly 150,000 distinct CDR3 sequences, with approximately 94% observed a single time. Specimen: CD4+ T cells from PBMCs. The receptor set was obtained from a human donor with multiple sclerosis. Both conserved end residues are part of each CDR3. A D gene is named only where the DNA matches it firmly. Clone size is given for some rows only: seen once, a few or many times, or a class if the clone is expanded.

clone_size	d_call	v_call	j_call	cdr3_nt	cdr3_aa
few	-	TRBV14	TRBJ1-3	TGTGCCAGCAGCCGCACTTGGACAGCTGGAAACACCATATATTTT	CASSRTWTAGNTIYF
-	-	TRBV28	TRBJ2-6	TGTGTTTCCGGGACTGTAAGCTCTGGGGCCAACGTCCTGACTTTC	CVSGTVSSGANVLTF
-	TRBD1	TRBV24-1	TRBJ2-2	TGTGCCACCAGTGGCGCCAACAGGGGCGTAGTTGCCGGGGAGCTGTTTTTT	CATSGANRGVVAGELFF
-	-	TRBV6-5	TRBJ1-5	TGTGCCAGCAGTTACTCGGCGGGGGCAGGCAATCAGCCCCAGCATTTT	CASSYSAGAGNQPQHF
-	-	TRBV5-4	TRBJ1-1	TGTGCCAGCAGCTTGGTTGCTGGGGCGGTGACTGAAGCTTTCTTT	CASSLVAGAVTEAFF
-	TRBD1	TRBV2	TRBJ1-2	TGTGCCAGCAGTTACAGGGGGCGCAGGATTAATGGCTACACCTTC	CASSYRGRRINGYTF
-	TRBD2	TRBV29-1	TRBJ2-1	TGCAGCGCCCGGGGGGTGAGCTCCTACAATGAGCAGTTCTTC	CSARGVSSYNEQFF
-	-	TRBV27	TRBJ2-5	TGTGCCAGCAGTGTTAGGGTGCGAGAGACCCAGTACTTC	CASSVRVRETQYF
-	TRBD2	TRBV3-1	TRBJ2-1	TGTGCCAGCAGCCGGGGGGGTAGCGGGAGATTAGAGCAGTTCTTC	CASSRGGSGRLEQFF
-	-	TRBV5-1	TRBJ2-1	TGCGCCAGCAGCTCCTACCTTCGGACAGCGAGATTCTACAATGAGCAGTTCTTC	CASSSYLRTARFYNEQFF
-	TRBD1	TRBV27	TRBJ1-2	TGTGCCAGCAGAATCCTGTCGGACAGGGACTATGGCTACACCTTC	CASRILSDRDYGYTF
-	-	TRBV6-5	TRBJ1-2	TGTGCCAGCAGGGCGACAGCCCGAGGCTACACCTTC	CASRATARGYTF
-	TRBD1	TRBV2	TRBJ2-6	TGTGCCAGCAGAGGACAGGGGTTGGAGGGGGCCAACGTCCTGACTTTC	CASRGQGLEGANVLTF
once	TRBD1	TRBV3-1	TRBJ2-4	TGTGCCAGCAGCACAGGGGGCCAAAACATTCAGTACTTC	CASSTGGQNIQYF
-	-	TRBV10-3	TRBJ2-3	TGTGCCATCAGGGAGGGGAGCGGGAGCACAGATACGCAGTATTTT	CAIREGSGSTDTQYF
-	-	TRBV5-8	TRBJ1-1	TGTGCCAGCAGCGGCCAACGGGCTTTCTTT	CASSGQRAFF
-	-	TRBV24-1	TRBJ2-1	TGTGCCACCAGTGATTCGGGACTGGGGCAGTTCTTC	CATSDSGLGQFF
-	TRBD2	TRBV29-1	TRBJ2-5	TGCAGCGGGGGACTAGCGGGAGCGGAGACCCAGTACTTC	CSGGLAGAETQYF
-	TRBD1	TRBV25-1	TRBJ1-2	TGTGCCAGCAGTATGCGGCCCGGACAGGGGGCATTTGGAGACTATGGCTACACCTTC	CASSMRPGQGAFGDYGYTF
-	-	TRBV27	TRBJ2-5	TGTGCCAGCAGTTTATTGCCCCAAGAGACCCAGTACTTC	CASSLLPQETQYF
-	-	TRBV7-8	TRBJ1-1	TGTGCCAGCAGCTCGGGGCGGGGGATAGTGAACACTGAAGCTTTCTTT	CASSSGRGIVNTEAFF
-	TRBD1	TRBV7-9	TRBJ2-1	TGTGCCAGCAGCTTGACAGGGGATGAGCAGTTCTTC	CASSLTGDEQFF
-	-	TRBV29-1	TRBJ1-1	TGCAGCGTAGGGGCAGGGACGAACACTGAAGCTTTCTTT	CSVGAGTNTEAFF
-	-	TRBV13	TRBJ1-1	TGTGCCAGCAGGATTCGTCAGGAATCAGCTTTCTTT	CASRIRQESAFF
-	TRBD2	TRBV25-1	TRBJ2-7	TGTGCCAGCAGTCGCGGGGGGGGCTACGAGCAGTACTTC	CASSRGGGYEQYF
-	TRBD1	TRBV24-1	TRBJ2-3	TGTGCCACCAGTGATTCCAAATGGGACAGTCAAGGAGGCACAGATACGCAGTATTTT	CATSDSKWDSQGGTDTQYF
-	-	TRBV7-8	TRBJ2-3	TGTGCCAGCAGCACTAGATACGAAGATACGCAGTATTTT	CASSTRYEDTQYF